These T cell receptor beta chains were read from a single sample in a study of cytomegalovirus exposure and HLA in healthy donors. This table comes from immunoSEQ multiplex PCR, and its TCRdb copy is limited to in-frame clones, with some not included. In the table there are roughly 100,000 clones, over 75% of which are singletons. Sequenced sample: PBMCs. Receptors were obtained from a woman aged 18-35 years in good health and CMV-seropositive. Both conserved end residues are part of each CDR3. The order of the fields is J gene, clone size, V gene, D gene, CDR3 DNA, CDR3 protein. A D gene is named only where the DNA matches it firmly. Clone size is stated in some rows and not others, as once, few, many or a class when expanded.

>TRBJ2-7|-|TRBV15|TRBD1
TGTGCCACCAGCAGACTCCCGGGACAGGGAGCCTACGAGCAGTACTTC
CATSRLPGQGAYEQYF
>TRBJ2-3|few|TRBV4-1|TRBD2
TGCGCCAGCAGCCGAGAGGGGCTAGCGGGTCCCACAGATACGCAGTATTTT
CASSREGLAGPTDTQYF
>TRBJ2-1|-|TRBV30|-
TGTGCCTGGAGTTGGGGCGGAAACAATGAGCAGTTCTTC
CAWSWGGNNEQFF
>TRBJ2-7|-|TRBV7-2|TRBD2
TGTGCCAGCAGCTCCTCCCCCCTAGCGGGAGGGAACGAGCAGTACTTC
CASSSSPLAGGNEQYF
>TRBJ1-2|-|TRBV29-1|-
TGCAGCGTTGTTGGGGGGGGCGACTATGGCTACACCTTC
CSVVGGGDYGYTF
>TRBJ1-3|-|TRBV2|-
TGTGCCAGCAGTGAAGGAGGAGGGAACTCTGGAAACACCATATATTTT
CASSEGGGNSGNTIYF
>TRBJ2-1|-|TRBV6-1|-
TGTGAGGCGAGGGGGACCTACAATGAGCAGTTCTTC
CEARGTYNEQFF
>TRBJ2-5|-|TRBV27|TRBD1
TGTGCCAGCAGTTTAGGTGGGACAGGGGGCAGGGGCCAAGAGACCCAGTACTTC
CASSLGGTGGRGQETQYF
>TRBJ2-5|-|TRBV28|-
TGTGCCAGCAGTCCCGTCACGGCGGCCCAGTACTTC
CASSPVTAAQYF
>TRBJ2-5|-|TRBV2|TRBD2
TGTGCCAGCAGTCGGGAGGGAGGCGGGACCCAGTACTTC
CASSREGGGTQYF
>TRBJ1-1|-|TRBV14|TRBD1
TGTGCCAGCAGCCAAGCCGGGACAGCAAGAACTGAAGCTTTCTTT
CASSQAGTARTEAFF
>TRBJ2-7|-|TRBV2|TRBD2
TGTGCCAGCAGTGTAGGCGGGAGATACTACGAGCAGTACTTC
CASSVGGRYYEQYF
>TRBJ2-4|-|TRBV18|TRBD2
TGTGCCAGCTCACCACCACCACTAGCGGGAGTGGTCATTCAGTACTTC
CASSPPPLAGVVIQYF
>TRBJ1-1|-|TRBV7-9|-
TGTGCCAGCAGCTTAGCCCCTTTAGCGTTCTTT
CASSLAPLAFF
>TRBJ2-3|-|TRBV5-1|TRBD2
TGCGCCAGCAGCACCATGGGACTAGCGGCAGATACGCAGTATTTT
CASSTMGLAADTQYF
>TRBJ2-2|-|TRBV6-5|-
TGTGCCAGCAGTCCCCGGGACACTAACACCGGGGAGCTGTTTTTT
CASSPRDTNTGELFF
>TRBJ2-7|-|TRBV5-1|TRBD2
TGCGCCAGCAGCTCTCGGACTAGCGGGAGTGGGGCCTACGAGCAGTACTTC
CASSSRTSGSGAYEQYF
>TRBJ2-1|-|TRBV30|-
TGTGCCTGCGATTGTCTGTGGGGCGATGAGCAGTTCTTC
CACDCLWGDEQFF
>TRBJ2-1|once|TRBV6-5|-
TGTGCCAGCAGGTTGGCGGGGGCCAATGAGCAGTTCTTC
CASRLAGANEQFF
>TRBJ1-1|-|TRBV28|-
TGTGCCAGCAGTGCCTTCGGAGGGGAATCTTGGGCTGAAGCTTTCTTT
CASSAFGGESWAEAFF